The 18 T cell receptor beta chains in this list originate from one sample, sequenced in a study of OX40 agonist ivuxolimab in advanced cancers. Libraries were prepared by immunoSEQ multiplex PCR; TCRdb keeps only in-frame clonotypes and omits some of them. The sample includes some 100,000 clones, more than 75% of them seen just once. Material: CD4+ or CD8+ T cells sorted from blood, obtained in a trial of the OX40 agonist ivuxolimab. All receptors come from an adult with an advanced solid tumor such as melanoma, head and neck, liver or kidney cancer.

V usage is TRBV9 and J usage is TRBJ1-1, with D tentatively TRBD1 (6 bases). The V gene's germline CDR1 is SGDLS and CDR2 YYNGEE. The CDR3 loop spans 13 amino acids. Trimming removed 3 bases at V and 3 bases at J, with 9 bases between. The CDR3 sequence is CASSEGVDTEAFF. CDR3 in DNA: TGTGCCAGCAGCGAGGGGGTGGACACTGAAGCTTTCTTT. The entire variable domain, with the rest obtained from reference TRBV9 and TRBJ1-1, is as follows: DSGVTQTPKHLITATGQRVTLRCSPRSGDLSVYWYQQSLDQGLQFLIQYYNGEERAKGNILERFSAQQFPDLHSELNLSSLELGDSALYFCASSEGVDTEAFFGQGTRLTVV.

The gene calls are TRBV7-6 and TRBJ2-1, with TRBD2 matching over 8 bases. The V gene's germline CDR1 is SGHVS and CDR2 FNYEAQ. The trim removed 1 base at V and 4 bases at J, leaving 9 bases unmatched. CDR3 length: 17 residues. The CDR3 reads CASSLGHSGGAYNEQFF. DNA for the CDR3: TGTGCCAGCAGCTTAGGACATTCGGGAGGGGCGTACAATGAGCAGTTCTTC.

This clone was picked up one time. The chain couples TRBV4-1 to TRBJ1-2; D is unclear. V dropped 1 base and J dropped 0 bases, with 9 bases sitting between them. The CDR3 spans 15 residues. CDR1 is MGHRA, CDR2 YSYEKL, per germline. CDR3 residues: CASSQGAAANYGYTF. CDR3 bases: TGCGCCAGCAGCCAAGGAGCCGCAGCTAACTATGGCTACACCTTC.

The rearrangement uses TRBV11-3 and TRBJ2-5, with D uncertain. Trimming stripped 1 base from V and 5 bases from J, with 8 bases between. Germline CDR1 SGHNT, CDR2 YENEEA. This CDR3 is 13 amino acids long. CDR3 sequence: CASSLVYRETQYF. The CDR3 coding sequence is TGTGCCAGCAGCTTAGTATATCGGGAGACCCAGTACTTC. The full variable domain, completed using reference TRBV11-3 and TRBJ2-5, is EAGVVQSPRYKIIEKKQPVAFWCNPISGHNTLYWYLQNLGQGPELLIRYENEEAVDDSQLPKDRFSAERLKGVDSTLKIQPAELGDSAVYLCASSLVYRETQYFGPGTRLLVL.

The gene calls are TRBV5-1 and TRBJ2-7; no firm D call. This CDR3 is built from 13 residues. Trimming shortened V by 1 base and J by 3 bases, and 8 bases separated the two germline ends. Germline CDR1 SGHRS, CDR2 YFSETQ. CDR3 amino acids: CASSLSTNYEQYF. As DNA, the CDR3 is TGCGCCAGCAGCTTGAGCACCAACTACGAGCAGTACTTC.

The chain carries TRBV27 and TRBJ2-5, with D perhaps TRBD2 (6 bases). CDR1 MNHEY and CDR2 SMNVEV come from the germline V gene (reference sequence). Trimming took off 5 bases at V and 2 bases at J, with 15 bases between the two ends. This CDR3 comprises 15 residues. The CDR3 nucleotides are TGTGCCAGCAGTATTATTCATGGGGGGCAAGAGACCCAGTACTTC. Translating gives CASSIIHGGQETQYF.

V is TRBV7-9 and J is TRBJ1-1; D is ambiguous. Germline CDR1 is SEHNR and CDR2 is FQNEAQ (reference sequence). V dropped 6 bases and J dropped 6 bases, with 8 bases sitting between them. The CDR3 totals 11 residues. CDR3 region: CASSYSSEAFF. CDR3 nucleotide sequence: TGTGCCAGCAGTTACTCCTCTGAAGCTTTCTTT. Looking up the rest from reference TRBV7-9 and TRBJ1-1 gives the full variable domain: DTGVSQNPRHKITKRGQNVTFRCDPISEHNRLYWYRQTLGQGPEFLTYFQNEAQLEKSRLLSDRFSAERPKGSFSTLEIQRTEQGDSAMYLCASSYSSEAFFGQGTRLTVV.

This clone was seen a single time. The rearrangement links TRBV10-3 to TRBJ2-7; D ambiguous. Germline-derived CDR1 and CDR2 are ENHRY and SYGVKD. The CDR3 totals 13 residues. The V gene lost 0 bases and the J gene lost 4 bases, with 7 bases spanning the gap. The CDR3 spells CAISESGGYEQYF. The CDR3 DNA sequence: TGTGCCATCAGTGAGTCTGGCGGATACGAGCAGTACTTC.

This clone appeared once. The chain links TRBV5-1 to TRBJ1-1, with a weak D call TRBD1 (6 bases). The CDR3 is 15 amino acids. V was pared by 0 bases and J by 0 bases, with 9 bases between. Germline CDR1 reads SGHRS; CDR2 reads YFSETQ. This CDR3 reads CASSLGGQLNTEAFF. The CDR3 DNA follows: TGCGCCAGCAGCTTGGGTGGACAGCTGAACACTGAAGCTTTCTTT.

The J gene is TRBJ2-1, the V gene TRBV7-2; D uncertain. The CDR3 totals 15 residues. Trimming took 2 bases from V and 5 from J, leaving 13 bases between them. In germline, CDR1 is SGHTA, CDR2 FQGNSA. In DNA, the CDR3 is TGTGCCAGCAGCTTAAGGGCCCTGCCCCACAATGAGCAGTTCTTC. Protein: CASSLRALPHNEQFF.

The chain joins TRBV30 to TRBJ2-7; 8 nucleotides match TRBD1. CDR3 length equals 14 residues. Germline V gene data show CDR1 as GTSNPN and CDR2 as SVGIG (reference sequence). Trimming cost V 3 bases and J 3 bases; bases outside gene matches: 7. In nucleotides, the CDR3 is TGTGCCTGGAGGTCCCAGGACAGGGACTACGAGCAGTACTTC. Amino acid sequence: CAWRSQDRDYEQYF.

The J gene is TRBJ1-2, the V gene TRBV7-2; 7 nucleotides agree with TRBD1. With V trimmed by 2 bases and J by 4 bases, 4 bases remained unmatched. CDR3 length: 14 residues. Germline V lookup: CDR1 SGHTA, CDR2 FQGNSA. CDR3 residues: CASSLLGGAYGYTF. DNA for the CDR3: TGTGCCAGCAGCTTACTAGGGGGCGCCTATGGCTACACCTTC.

The table lists this clone with a few counts. This chain connects TRBV4-1 to TRBJ2-5; 9 bases fit TRBD2. Looked up from germline, CDR1 is MGHRA and CDR2 is YSYEKL. CDR3 length: 17 amino acids. The trim removed 0 bases at V and 5 bases at J, leaving 10 bases unmatched. The CDR3 coding sequence is TGCGCCAGCAGCCAAGACCGTGGTAGCGGGAGTGGGGAGACCCAGTACTTC. Translated: CASSQDRGSGSGETQYF.

This clone has only one observation. The chain joins TRBV18 to TRBJ2-7; 8 positions agree with TRBD2. This CDR3 contains 12 residues. Germline CDR1 and CDR2: KGHSH and LQKENI. Unmatched junction bases numbered 4, after V lost 5 bases and J lost 7 bases. The CDR3 is CASSAGGDEQYF. CDR3 in DNA: TGTGCCAGCTCAGCCGGGGGGGATGAGCAGTACTTC.

The chain employs TRBV4-2 and TRBJ1-2; D ambiguous. The CDR3 length is 12 residues. Germline CDR1 is LGHNA and CDR2 is YNFKEQ. The V end lost 0 bases, the J end lost 5 bases, and 4 bases lay between the germline ends. The CDR3 here is CASSQESYGYTF. DNA of the CDR3: TGTGCCAGCAGCCAAGAAAGTTATGGCTACACCTTC.

The J gene is TRBJ1-2, the V gene TRBV27; 8 bases map to TRBD1. Losses at the gene ends were 5 bases for V and 7 bases for J; bases not matched to a gene: 12. Germline V gene lookup returns CDR1 MNHEY and CDR2 SMNVEV (reference sequence). The CDR3 sequence is 15 residues long. CDR3 loop: CASSPPNRGLTGYTF. The DNA for the CDR3 is TGTGCCAGCAGTCCTCCAAACAGGGGGTTAACTGGCTACACCTTC.

The chain uses TRBV15 and TRBJ1-4; unclear D gene. V lost 0 bases to trimming and J lost 8 bases, with 10 bases between them. The length of the CDR3 is 14 residues. In germline, CDR1 is LNHNV, CDR2 YYDKDF (reference sequence). CDR3 DNA: TGTGCCACCAGCAGAGAAAGGGTTGGGGAAAAACTGTTTTTT. The encoded protein is CATSRERVGEKLFF.

The genes are TRBV11-2 and TRBJ2-3; D not certain. The CDR3 loop spans 14 amino acids. V was clipped by 5 bases and J by 2 bases, with 11 bases between them. Germline CDR1 reads SGHAT; CDR2 reads FQNNGV. CDR3 amino acids: CASSPTWNTDTQYF. CDR3 nucleotide sequence: TGTGCCAGCAGCCCCACCTGGAACACAGATACGCAGTATTTT.